The next 24 T cell receptor beta chains were all read from a single sample in a study of blood T cells in healthy people across ages. Then a second PCR, running roughly 7 to 11 cycles, was carried out with a sample-barcoded 5' primer and a J-beta primer mix. Each CDR3 protein is one row after TCRdb ran MiXCR on the 5' RACE reads. The sample holds about 570,000 distinct CDR3 sequences; about 25% are singletons and the top ten take 15% to 20%. Sample: blood. Every receptor here comes from a woman between 70 and 85 years old in good health.

The J gene is TRBJ2-3, the V gene TRBV20-1, with 9 nucleotides matching TRBD1. The CDR3 length is 14 residues. Germline assignment: CDR1 DFQATT and CDR2 SNEGSKA (reference sequence). V shed 3 bases, J shed 3 bases, and the junction held 4 bases outside the gene matches. The CDR3 spells CSARWGTGTDTQYF. The CDR3 region has the DNA TGCAGTGCTAGGTGGGGGACAGGGACAGATACGCAGTATTTT.

Of note for this clonotype: It is likely a read error, because the conserved phenylalanine at the end of the CDR3 is missing. This chain uses TRBV7-2 with TRBJ2-1, with D possibly being TRBD2 (7 bases). Germline CDR1 SGHTA, CDR2 FQGNSA. This CDR3 has 16 residues. The V end was cut by 1 base, the J end by 10 bases, with 20 bases between. Here the CDR3 reads CASSLDLVRGRREQFV. Here the CDR3 DNA reads TGTGCCAGCAGCTTAGATCTGGTGCGGGGGCGCCGGGAGCAGTTCGTC.

This clonotype was picked up a small number of times. The chain couples TRBV5-6 to TRBJ1-4; D not certain. The V gene lost 2 bases and the J gene lost 5 bases, with 4 bases spanning the gap. Germline-derived CDR1 and CDR2 are SGHDT and YYEEEE. This CDR3 is 12 amino acids long. The CDR3 protein is CASSFGNEKLFF. Here the CDR3 DNA reads TGTGCCAGCAGCTTTGGAAATGAAAAACTGTTTTTT.

The chain employs TRBV3-1 and TRBJ2-3; D gene uncertain. Germline loops: CDR1 LGHDT, CDR2 YNNKEL (reference sequence). The V end lost 2 bases, the J end lost 10 bases, and 10 bases lay between the germline ends. The CDR3 has 12 amino acids. This CDR3 reads CASSQSRVPQYF. CDR3 coding DNA: TGTGCCAGCAGCCAATCCCGGGTTCCGCAGTATTTT.

The rearrangement links TRBV9 to TRBJ2-2; possible D gene TRBD2, 6 bases. V was trimmed by 0 bases and J by 1 base, leaving 13 bases between them. From germline, CDR1 is SGDLS and CDR2 YYNGEE. The CDR3 consists of 17 residues. CDR3: CASSVEAQGLNTGELFF. CDR3 bases: TGTGCCAGCAGCGTAGAGGCCCAGGGACTGAACACCGGGGAGCTGTTTTTT.

The chain carries TRBV6-2 or TRBV6-3 and TRBJ2-5; D ambiguous. The germline gives CDR1 MNHEY, CDR2 SVGEGT. Trimming removed 6 bases at V and 5 bases at J, with 13 bases between. The CDR3 is made up of 13 amino acids. CDR3 amino acids: CASRPFEGETQYF. The CDR3 nucleotides read TGTGCCAGCAGACCTTTTGAAGGGGAGACCCAGTACTTC.

This clonotype was observed a few times. A read error may account for a junction end that differs from germline. V and J are TRBV7-2 and TRBJ1-2; 7 bases agree with TRBD1. The germline V gene has CDR1 SGHTA and CDR2 FQGNSA. The CDR3 contains 14 residues. The CDR3 region has the DNA TGTGCCAGCAGCTCCAGGGGGGGGAACTATGGCTACACTTTC. Residues: CASSSRGGNYGYTF.

This chain connects TRBV5-1 to TRBJ2-1; 7 nucleotides align to TRBD2. The CDR3 extends over 14 amino acids. The germline gives CDR1 SGHRS, CDR2 YFSETQ. Trimming at V came to 0 bases and at J to 8 bases, leaving 5 bases not matched to a gene. The CDR3 is CASSLGGGRDEQFF. The DNA for the CDR3 is TGCGCCAGCAGCTTGGGCGGGGGAAGGGATGAGCAGTTCTTC. The full variable domain, its missing parts supplied by reference TRBV5-1 and TRBJ2-1, is KAGVTQTPRYLIKTRGQQVTLSCSPISGHRSVSWYQQTPGQGLQFLFEYFSETQRNKGNFPGRFSGRQFSNSRSEMNVSTLELGDSALYLCASSLGGGRDEQFFGPGTRLTVL.

This clonotype was seen a single time. The chain is built from TRBV7-2 and TRBJ2-7; D gene ambiguous. Germline CDR1 and CDR2: SGHTA and FQGNSA. The CDR3 is 14 residues long. Trimming shortened V by 5 bases and J by 2 bases, and 13 bases separated the two germline ends. CDR3 coding DNA: TGTGCCAGCAGCAACAATCGCGCGCCCTACGAGCAGTACTTC. Translated: CASSNNRAPYEQYF.

Details on this clonotype: The CDR3 ends on some other residue instead of the conserved phenylalanine or tryptophan, so this is likely a read error. V is TRBV11-2 and J is TRBJ1-1; perhaps TRBD1 as D (5 bases). The germline V gene encodes CDR1 SGHAT and CDR2 FQNNGV. The CDR3 is 14 residues long. V shed 9 bases and J shed 7 bases, with 21 bases lying between them. The DNA of the CDR3 is TGTGCCAGTAAGCCGGGGCGAACCGGCGGTGAAGCTTTCTCT. Translated, it gives CASKPGRTGGEAFS.

The chain joins TRBV19 to TRBJ1-1, with 8 nucleotides matching TRBD1. The trim removed 6 bases at V and 6 bases at J, leaving 12 bases unmatched. Per germline, CDR1 LNHDA and CDR2 SQIVND (reference sequence). The CDR3 length is 15 residues. DNA for the CDR3: TGTGCCAGTAGCCCAGACAGGGGAATGAATGCTGAAGCTTTCTTT. As protein: CASSPDRGMNAEAFF. Supplemented by reference TRBV19 and TRBJ1-1, the full variable domain reads DGGITQSPKYLFRKEGQNVTLSCEQNLNHDAMYWYRQDPGQGLRLIYYSQIVNDFQKGDIAEGYSVSREKKESFPLTVTSAQKNPTAFYLCASSPDRGMNAEAFFGQGTRLTVV.

This clonotype was observed a handful of times. This chain joins TRBV20-1 and TRBJ2-5, with 11 bases that match TRBD2. This CDR3 region has 15 residues. The V segment lost 0 bases and the J segment 4 bases; nucleotides outside the gene matches: 4. Germline CDR1 DFQATT, CDR2 SNEGSKA (reference sequence). DNA of the CDR3: TGCAGTGCTAGAGATACTAGCGGGGGACCAGAGACCCAGTACTTC. Encoded protein: CSARDTSGGPETQYF.

Ten or more counts support this clonotype. This sequence joins TRBV11-3 and TRBJ2-1; 9 nucleotides line up with TRBD2. Losses at the gene ends were 5 bases for V and 7 bases for J; bases not matched to a gene: 9. From germline, CDR1 is SGHNT and CDR2 YENEEA. The CDR3 totals 15 residues. CDR3 in amino acids: CASSPTRGGANEQFF. The CDR3 region has the DNA TGTGCCAGCAGCCCTACACGCGGGGGGGCAAATGAGCAGTTCTTC. Full variable domain (rest looked up from reference TRBV11-3 and TRBJ2-1): EAGVVQSPRYKIIEKKQPVAFWCNPISGHNTLYWYLQNLGQGPELLIRYENEEAVDDSQLPKDRFSAERLKGVDSTLKIQPAELGDSAVYLCASSPTRGGANEQFFGPGTRLTVL.

In its sample, this clonotype was seen a few times. DNA for the CDR3: TGTGCCAGCAGCTTAGAAGGCTTGGGCAGCCACGAGCAGTACTTC. This translates into CASSLEGLGSHEQYF. The V and J genes are TRBV7-2 and TRBJ2-7; D remains unclear. The CDR3 runs to 15 residues. V was cut by 1 base and J by 5 bases, with 15 bases left in between. Germline assignment: CDR1 SGHTA and CDR2 FQGNSA.

The V and J genes are TRBV7-9 and TRBJ2-5; D is undetermined. The J call may be faulty, since TRBJ2-7 better matches the DNA end. Germline CDR1 is SEHNR and CDR2 is FQNEAQ (reference sequence). This CDR3 is built from 13 residues. DNA of the CDR3: TGTGCCAGCAGCCCCCTTGCCTTCGGCGAGCAGTACTTC. The encoded protein is CASSPLAFGEQYF.

There are a few counts of this clonotype. The V gene is TRBV7-2, the J gene TRBJ2-3, with 9 bases aligning to TRBD2. Germline CDR1 and CDR2: SGHTA and FQGNSA. V shed 2 bases and J 6 bases; nucleotides not matched to a gene: 6. This CDR3 is built from 15 residues. CDR3 bases: TGTGCCAGCAGCTTAATACGGGCGGGGGGGGATACGCAGTATTTT. Its translation is CASSLIRAGGDTQYF.

CDR3 in amino acids: CSASPASFGGTQYF. The CDR3 DNA is TGCAGTGCTAGCCCGGCGAGTTTTGGTGGTACGCAGTATTTT. This chain links TRBV20-1 with TRBJ2-3; no firm D call. V shed 3 bases and J shed 8 bases, with 18 bases lying between them. The CDR3 sequence is 14 residues long. Germline V gene sequence: CDR1 DFQATT, CDR2 SNEGSKA (reference sequence).

This sequence joins TRBV28 and TRBJ1-2; possible D gene TRBD1, 5 bases. CDR3 length equals 14 residues. Germline V gene sequence: CDR1 MDHEN, CDR2 SYDVKM. The V and J ends lost 5 bases and 0 bases respectively, with 10 bases between them. The CDR3 sequence: CASSPPTANYGYTF. In DNA form, the CDR3 reads TGTGCCAGCAGTCCGCCGACAGCTAACTATGGCTACACCTTC.

The chain joins TRBV13 to TRBJ2-1; D may correspond to TRBD1 or TRBD2 (5 bases each). With 3 bases removed from V and 0 bases from J, the gap between germline ends came to 9 bases. Germline V lookup: CDR1 PRHDT, CDR2 FYEKMQ (reference sequence). CDR3 size: 15 residues. The CDR3: CASSFGTSSYNEQFF. The CDR3 region has the DNA TGTGCCAGCAGCTTTGGGACCAGCTCCTACAATGAGCAGTTCTTC.

This chain connects TRBV7-2 to TRBJ2-2; either TRBD1 or TRBD2 may fit D (5 bases each). The germline gives CDR1 SGHTA, CDR2 FQGNSA. V was shortened by 5 bases and J by 0 bases, with 7 bases between the two germline ends. The CDR3 sequence is 14 residues long. The CDR3 spells CASSRDPNTGELFF. The CDR3 bases are TGTGCCAGCAGCAGGGACCCGAACACCGGGGAGCTGTTTTTT.

This clonotype turned up a few times. This chain connects TRBV7-2 to TRBJ2-4, with 10 bases lining up with TRBD2. Germline V CDR1 and CDR2: SGHTA, FQGNSA. CDR3 length: 14 residues. J was trimmed by 8 bases and V by 5 bases; bases with no gene match: 6. DNA for the CDR3: TGTGCCAGCAGCATGAGCGGGGGGGTGGACATTCAGTACTTC. Translating gives CASSMSGGVDIQYF.

This clonotype was observed many times. The chain recombines TRBV29-1 with TRBJ2-3; D possibly corresponds to TRBD2 (5 bases). This CDR3 has 15 residues. CDR1 SQVTM and CDR2 ANQGSEA come from the germline V gene. The V gene lost 6 bases and the J gene lost 1 base, with 17 bases spanning the gap. The DNA of the CDR3 is TGCAGCGTCGAGGACTCGCCCGGGGGCACAGATACGCAGTATTTT. It specifies CSVEDSPGGTDTQYF.

This rearrangement joins TRBV7-3 to TRBJ2-1, with 8 nucleotides matching TRBD1. Trimming took 9 bases from V and 3 from J; bases not matched to a gene: 10. In germline, CDR1 is SGHTA, CDR2 FQGTGA. The CDR3 is 15 amino acids. CDR3 protein: CASSITGGVYNEQFF. Written as DNA, the CDR3 is TGTGCCAGTAGCATCACAGGGGGTGTCTACAATGAGCAGTTCTTC.

The sample holds a few counts of this clonotype. J is TRBJ2-5 and V is TRBV10-3, with 12 nucleotides matching TRBD2. The CDR3 has 16 amino acids. The V segment lost 6 bases and the J segment 7 bases; nucleotides outside the gene matches: 12. Per germline, CDR1 ENHRY and CDR2 SYGVKD. The CDR3 DNA reads as TGTGCCATCAGCTCCGGGACTAGCGGGCCTGTGCCGACCCAGTACTTC. It is translated as CAISSGTSGPVPTQYF.